Each of the 16 T cell receptor beta chains below was sequenced from the same sample in a study of PD-L1 blockade in urothelial cancer (dated by TCRdb to the late 2010s). Receptor amplification or capture employed the immunoSEQ multiplex PCR assay. The source is immuneACCESS, and TCRdb retained only in-frame sequences with V and J called. Part of the clones is not carried over; for the studies checked, unresolved V genes explain less than half of this, and the remainder is unexplained. For this sample the table gives 41,000 or so clones, of which roughly 81% were detected only once. The leading ten clones occupy 2.6% of the sample. The time point label, read with the paper, signifies: peripheral blood 6 weeks after treatment start. Sequenced here: PBMCs, sampled around atezolizumab (anti-PD-L1) treatment. The receptors originated from a man in his 70s with urothelial cancer.

This clone showed up just once. The chain joins TRBV7-9 to TRBJ1-4, with D unclear. Trimming left V 2 bases short and J 6 bases short, with 7 bases between. CDR3 length: 13 amino acids. Germline V gene lookup returns CDR1 SEHNR and CDR2 FQNEAQ (reference sequence). The CDR3 coding sequence is TGTGCCAGCAGCTTAATCGGGTATGAAAAACTGTTTTTT. Translating gives CASSLIGYEKLFF.

This rearrangement joins TRBV29-1 to TRBJ2-5; maybe TRBD1 (5 bases). This CDR3 contains 14 residues. Germline lookup yields CDR1 SQVTM and CDR2 ANQGSEA. V was cut by 3 bases and J by 7 bases, with 18 bases left in between. CDR3 sequence: CSVDKAIATGTQYF. In nucleotides, the CDR3 is TGCAGCGTTGATAAGGCTATTGCCACAGGGACCCAGTACTTC.

This clone showed up just once. The chain uses TRBV11-2 and TRBJ2-1; the D gene is possibly TRBD2 (7 bases). The CDR3 loop spans 14 amino acids. CDR1 SGHAT and CDR2 FQNNGV come from the germline V gene. Trimming left V 11 bases short and J 7 bases short, with 21 bases between. The CDR3 sequence is CAGGASGLGNEQFF. In nucleotides, the CDR3 is TGTGCCGGGGGGGCTAGCGGTTTGGGGAATGAGCAGTTCTTC.

V and J are TRBV7-9 and TRBJ2-1; the match to TRBD2 covers 12 bases. Unmatched junction bases numbered 5, after V lost 3 bases and J lost 8 bases. This CDR3 has 15 amino acids. The V gene's germline CDR1 is SEHNR and CDR2 FQNEAQ (reference sequence). The CDR3 coding sequence is TGTGCCAGCAGCTTTCGACTAGCGGGAGTATATGAGCAGTTCTTC. Encoded protein: CASSFRLAGVYEQFF. The full variable domain, its missing parts supplied by reference TRBV7-9 and TRBJ2-1, is DTGVSQNPRHKITKRGQNVTFRCDPISEHNRLYWYRQTLGQGPEFLTYFQNEAQLEKSRLLSDRFSAERPKGSFSTLEIQRTEQGDSAMYLCASSFRLAGVYEQFFGPGTRLTVL.

The chain has TRBV28 and TRBJ2-3, with 9 positions matching TRBD1. CDR3 size: 15 residues. The germline V gene has CDR1 MDHEN and CDR2 SYDVKM. The V and J ends lost 7 bases and 4 bases, in that order; junction bases with no gene match: 9. In nucleotides, the CDR3 is TGTGCCAGCAAGGATTGGACAGGGGACCCAGATACGCAGTATTTT. Protein sequence: CASKDWTGDPDTQYF.

In DNA, the CDR3 is TGTGCCAGCAGCCCGACTAGCGGGAGGGCGGGTGGGGCCAACGTCCTGACTTTC. This translates into CASSPTSGRAGGANVLTF. The chain carries TRBV5-4 and TRBJ2-6, with 14 bases lining up with TRBD2. Trimming at V came to 4 bases and at J to 3 bases, leaving 6 bases not matched to a gene. This CDR3 comprises 18 residues. The V gene's germline CDR1 is SGHNT and CDR2 YYREEE (reference sequence).

The genes are TRBV5-6 and TRBJ2-1, with 11 bases lining up with TRBD1. Per the germline V gene, CDR1 is SGHDT and CDR2 is YYEEEE. The length of the CDR3 is 16 residues. With V trimmed by 4 bases and J by 0 bases, 3 bases remained unmatched. CDR3 coding DNA: TGTGCCAGCAGCACTGGGACAGGGGGCTCCTACAATGAGCAGTTCTTC. Its protein is CASSTGTGGSYNEQFF.

V gene TRBV30 combines with J gene TRBJ2-3, with D possibly being TRBD2 (6 bases). The CDR3 sequence is 16 residues long. CDR1 is GTSNPN and CDR2 is SVGIG in the germline V gene (reference sequence). Trimming took off 2 bases at V and 4 bases at J, with 19 bases between the two ends. The DNA for the CDR3 is TGTGCCTGGAGTTCCCAGACTAGATCCGTAGCAGATACGCAGTATTTT. It encodes CAWSSQTRSVADTQYF.

This chain connects TRBV5-5 to TRBJ1-1; D remains unclear. Trimming shortened V by 3 bases and J by 2 bases, and 8 bases separated the two germline ends. The germline gives CDR1 SGHKS, CDR2 YYEKEE (reference sequence). The CDR3 is 13 residues long. CDR3 region: CASSWEVNTEAFF. DNA for the CDR3: TGTGCCAGCAGCTGGGAGGTTAACACTGAAGCTTTCTTT.

The J gene is TRBJ2-1, the V gene TRBV5-8; TRBD2 might be the D (5 bases). This CDR3 comprises 15 residues. Germline V CDR1 and CDR2: SGHTS, YDEGEE. V was trimmed by 4 bases and J by 0 bases, leaving 11 bases between them. For the CDR3, the DNA is TGTGCCAGCAGCCGGGGATTTAGCTCCTACAATGAGCAGTTCTTC. Its translation is CASSRGFSSYNEQFF.

V is TRBV9 and J is TRBJ1-1; 9 bases align to TRBD1. The CDR3 is 14 amino acids. The V gene end was trimmed by 3 bases and the J gene end by 1 base; junction bases not matched to a gene: 1. Germline CDR1 reads SGDLS; CDR2 reads YYNGEE. The CDR3 DNA sequence: TGTGCCAGCAGCGAACAGGGGGCGAACACTGAAGCTTTCTTT. It codes for CASSEQGANTEAFF.

The gene calls are TRBV11-2 and TRBJ2-1, with 7 bases identical to TRBD2. The CDR3 consists of 16 residues. Unmatched junction bases numbered 5, after V lost 1 base and J lost 2 bases. CDR1 is SGHAT and CDR2 is FQNNGV in the germline V gene. The CDR3 sequence is CASSLVTSGAYNEQFF. CDR3 DNA sequence: TGTGCCAGCAGCTTAGTAACAAGCGGGGCCTACAATGAGCAGTTCTTC.

This sequence joins TRBV9 and TRBJ1-5; tentatively, D is TRBD1 (5 bases). The length of the CDR3 is 15 residues. Trimming stripped 2 bases from V and 3 bases from J, with 12 bases between. The germline CDR1 and CDR2 sequences are SGDLS and YYNGEE. CDR3 residues: CASSVGQGDNQPQHF. CDR3 DNA: TGTGCCAGCAGCGTCGGGCAGGGCGACAATCAGCCCCAGCATTTT.

The gene calls are TRBV27 and TRBJ2-7; tentative D call: TRBD1 (6 bases). This CDR3 is 17 amino acids long. The germline CDR1 and CDR2 sequences are MNHEY and SMNVEV (reference sequence). Deletions cut 2 bases from V and 3 bases from J, with 20 bases between. The CDR3 sequence is CASSLLKSGTKVYEQYF. DNA for the CDR3: TGTGCCAGCAGTTTACTCAAATCCGGGACAAAAGTCTACGAGCAGTACTTC.

The chain couples TRBV4-1 to TRBJ2-2, with 11 bases fitting TRBD2. The CDR3 extends over 15 amino acids. Germline trimming cut 2 bases from V and 10 bases from J; bases unmatched to any gene: 6. The germline V gene has CDR1 MGHRA and CDR2 YSYEKL. This chain's CDR3 is CASSQLPGLAEELFF. CDR3 coding DNA: TGCGCCAGCAGCCAACTTCCGGGACTAGCGGAGGAGCTGTTTTTT.

The chain couples TRBV7-2 to TRBJ2-1, with 8 nucleotides matching TRBD2. Germline-derived CDR1 and CDR2 are SGHTA and FQGNSA. CDR3 length: 15 residues. V dropped 4 bases and J dropped 7; count of bases not matched to a gene: 9. The CDR3 nucleotides are TGTGCCAGCAGCTCCGGACTAGCTGTTGGAAATGAGCAGTTCTTC. Encoded protein: CASSSGLAVGNEQFF.